This is a list of T cell receptor beta chains from one sample in a study of cytotoxic CD8 clonotypes in ibrutinib-treated CLL. Repertoires were generated with immunoSEQ multiplex PCR, while TCRdb's copy carries only in-frame clones and drops some. The sample includes roughly 220,000 clones, approximately 70% of them seen just once. This specimen consisted of PBMCs, obtained after 12 months of ibrutinib treatment. The receptors were sampled from a human donor with chronic lymphocytic leukemia. Each CDR3 is given with its conserved first and last residue. Fields, in order: D gene, CDR3 length, J gene, V gene, CDR3 protein. A D gene is named only where the DNA matches it firmly.

>TRBD1|18|TRBJ2-6|TRBV29-1
CSVELMGQGSSGANVLTF
>.|11|TRBJ1-2|TRBV30
CAWVLNYGYTF
>TRBD2|15|TRBJ2-7|TRBV7-9
CASSNTAGGAYEQYF
>.|12|TRBJ2-7|TRBV4-2
CASSIPGYEQYF
>TRBD1|17|TRBJ2-3|TRBV30
CAWGTGGRKLGTDTQYF
>TRBD1|15|TRBJ2-1|TRBV7-3
CASSPRGQGYNEQFF
>.|14|TRBJ1-5|TRBV7-8
CASSLDTYNQPQHF
>.|13|TRBJ2-5|TRBV4-1
CASSRGPQETQYF
>.|14|TRBJ2-7|TRBV11-2
CASSFRGPSYEQYF
>TRBD1|15|TRBJ1-5|TRBV6-5
CASKPSGQLNQPQHF
>TRBD1|17|TRBJ2-2|TRBV7-2
CASSLDQDRGAVGELFF
>TRBD2|16|TRBJ2-1|TRBV4-2
CASSQEPAGSYNEQFF
>TRBD1|18|TRBJ2-5|TRBV7-9
CASSLGTLGRGRAETQYF
>TRBD2|15|TRBJ2-3|TRBV2
CASRGTSGGSDTQYF
>.|14|TRBJ1-2|TRBV5-1
CASSFTTRQYGYTF
>.|12|TRBJ1-1|TRBV6-5
CASHTGEGWAFF
>.|13|TRBJ2-3|TRBV30
CAWRRASTDTQYF
>.|15|TRBJ2-3|TRBV9
CASSPRGLHTDTQYF
>TRBD2|11|TRBJ2-7|TRBV30
CAWKTGTTQYF
>.|15|TRBJ2-2|TRBV5-1
CASSLAQGITGELFF
>TRBD1|14|TRBJ2-7|TRBV28
CASSITQGLGEQYF
>.|13|TRBJ1-6|TRBV6-5
CASRGVGNSPLHF
>.|12|TRBJ2-1|TRBV7-3
CASAEQGGEQFF
>.|13|TRBJ2-2|TRBV19
CASRHGGTGELFF
>.|14|TRBJ1-3|TRBV2
CASSVPSSGNTIYF
>.|15|TRBJ1-1|TRBV18
CASSPRTATNTEAFF
>.|15|TRBJ2-2|TRBV7-9
CASSPTGIYTGELFF
>.|15|TRBJ1-3|TRBV28
CASTDFRDGGNTIYF
>.|15|TRBJ1-2|TRBV28
CASSSATATNYGYTF
>.|15|TRBJ2-1|TRBV11-2
CASSPSYRPYNEQFF